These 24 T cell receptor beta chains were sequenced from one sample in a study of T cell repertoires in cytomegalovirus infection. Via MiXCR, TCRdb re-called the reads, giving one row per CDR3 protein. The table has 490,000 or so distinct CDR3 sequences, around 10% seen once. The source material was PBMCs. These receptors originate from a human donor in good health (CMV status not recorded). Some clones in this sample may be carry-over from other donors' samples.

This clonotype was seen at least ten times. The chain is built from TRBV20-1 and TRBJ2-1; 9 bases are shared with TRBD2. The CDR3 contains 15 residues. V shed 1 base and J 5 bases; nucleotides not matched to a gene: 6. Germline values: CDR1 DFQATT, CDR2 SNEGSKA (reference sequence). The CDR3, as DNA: TGCAGTGCTAGAGTAGCGGGGGACTCTAACAATGAGCAGTTCTTC. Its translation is CSARVAGDSNNEQFF.

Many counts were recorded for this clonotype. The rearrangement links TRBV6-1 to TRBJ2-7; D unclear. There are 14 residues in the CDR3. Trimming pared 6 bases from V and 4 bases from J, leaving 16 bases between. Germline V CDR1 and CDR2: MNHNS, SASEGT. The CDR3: CASRGSPGQYEQYF. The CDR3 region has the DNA TGTGCCAGCAGAGGGTCCCCCGGCCAGTACGAGCAGTACTTC.

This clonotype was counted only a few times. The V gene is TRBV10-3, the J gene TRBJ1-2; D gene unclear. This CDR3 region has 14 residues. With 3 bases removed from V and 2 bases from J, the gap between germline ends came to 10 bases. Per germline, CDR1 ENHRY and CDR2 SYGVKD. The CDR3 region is CAISESSPNYGYTF. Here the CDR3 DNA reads TGTGCCATCAGTGAATCATCTCCCAACTATGGCTACACCTTC.

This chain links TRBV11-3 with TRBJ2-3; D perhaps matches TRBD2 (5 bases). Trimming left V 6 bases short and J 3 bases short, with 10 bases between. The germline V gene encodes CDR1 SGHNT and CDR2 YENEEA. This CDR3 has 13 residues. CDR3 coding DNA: TGTGCCAGCAGTATTGGGGAGACAGATACGCAGTATTTT. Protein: CASSIGETDTQYF.

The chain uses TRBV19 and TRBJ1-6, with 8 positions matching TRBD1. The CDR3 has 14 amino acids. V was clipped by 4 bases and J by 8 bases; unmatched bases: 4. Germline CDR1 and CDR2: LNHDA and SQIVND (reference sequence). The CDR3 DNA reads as TGTGCCAGTAGTACGACAGGGGCATATTCACCCCTCCACTTT. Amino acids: CASSTTGAYSPLHF. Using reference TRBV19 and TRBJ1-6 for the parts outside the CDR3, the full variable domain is DGGITQSPKYLFRKEGQNVTLSCEQNLNHDAMYWYRQDPGQGLRLIYYSQIVNDFQKGDIAEGYSVSREKKESFPLTVTSAQKNPTAFYLCASSTTGAYSPLHFGNGTRLTVT.

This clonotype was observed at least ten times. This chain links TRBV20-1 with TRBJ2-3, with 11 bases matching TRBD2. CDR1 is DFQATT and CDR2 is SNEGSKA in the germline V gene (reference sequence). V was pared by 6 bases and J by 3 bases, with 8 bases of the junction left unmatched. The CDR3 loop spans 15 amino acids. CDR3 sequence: CSAISGREGTDTQYF. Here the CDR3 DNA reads TGCAGTGCGATTAGCGGGAGGGAGGGGACAGATACGCAGTATTTT.

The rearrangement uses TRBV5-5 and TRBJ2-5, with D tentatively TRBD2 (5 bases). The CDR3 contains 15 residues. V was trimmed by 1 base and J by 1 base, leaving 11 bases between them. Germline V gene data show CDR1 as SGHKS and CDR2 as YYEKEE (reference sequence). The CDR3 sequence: CASSLSRGFQETQYF. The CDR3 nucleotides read TGTGCCAGCAGCTTGAGTCGGGGTTTCCAAGAGACCCAGTACTTC.

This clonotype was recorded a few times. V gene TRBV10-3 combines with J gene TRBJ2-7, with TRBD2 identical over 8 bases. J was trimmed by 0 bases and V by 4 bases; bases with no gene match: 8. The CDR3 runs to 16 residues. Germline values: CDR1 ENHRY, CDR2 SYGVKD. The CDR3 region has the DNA TGTGCCATCAGTGTAATGGCGGGAGGACTCTCCTACGAGCAGTACTTC. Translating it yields CAISVMAGGLSYEQYF.

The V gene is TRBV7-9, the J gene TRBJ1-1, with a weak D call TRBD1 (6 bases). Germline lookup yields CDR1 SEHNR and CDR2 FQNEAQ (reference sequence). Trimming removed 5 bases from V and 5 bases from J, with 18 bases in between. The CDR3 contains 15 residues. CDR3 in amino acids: CASSGGGGRNTEAFF. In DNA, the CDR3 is TGTGCCAGCAGCGGGGGAGGGGGGAGGAATACTGAAGCTTTCTTT.

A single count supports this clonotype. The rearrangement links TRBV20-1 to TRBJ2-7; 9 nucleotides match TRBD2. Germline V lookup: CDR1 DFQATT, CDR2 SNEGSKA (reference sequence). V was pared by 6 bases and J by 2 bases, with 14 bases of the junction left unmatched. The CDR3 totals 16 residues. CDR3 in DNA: TGCAGTGCAACAGGGACATCGGGACTAGCTCCCTACGAGCAGTACTTC. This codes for CSATGTSGLAPYEQYF.

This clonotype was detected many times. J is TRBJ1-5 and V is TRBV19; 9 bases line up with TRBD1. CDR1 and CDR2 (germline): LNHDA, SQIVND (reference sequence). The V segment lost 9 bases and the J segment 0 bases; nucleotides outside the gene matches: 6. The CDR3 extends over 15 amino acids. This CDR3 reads CASGTGQYSNQPQHF. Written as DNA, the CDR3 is TGTGCCAGCGGGACAGGGCAATATAGCAATCAGCCCCAGCATTTT.

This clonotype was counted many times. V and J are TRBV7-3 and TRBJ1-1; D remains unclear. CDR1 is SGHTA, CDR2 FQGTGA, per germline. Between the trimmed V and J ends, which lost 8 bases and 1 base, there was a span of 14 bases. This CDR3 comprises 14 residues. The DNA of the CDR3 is TGTGCCAGCGCCCAAACAGATACGAACACTGAAGCTTTCTTT. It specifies CASAQTDTNTEAFF. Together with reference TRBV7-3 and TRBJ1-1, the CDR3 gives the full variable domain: GAGVSQTPSNKVTEKGKYVELRCDPISGHTALYWYRQSLGQGPEFLIYFQGTGAADDSGLPNDRFFAVRPEGSVSTLKIQRTERGDSAVYLCASAQTDTNTEAFFGQGTRLTVV.

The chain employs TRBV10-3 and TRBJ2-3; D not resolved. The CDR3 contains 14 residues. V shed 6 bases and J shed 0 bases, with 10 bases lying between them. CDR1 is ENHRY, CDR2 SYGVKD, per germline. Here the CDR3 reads CAISDLVSTDTQYF. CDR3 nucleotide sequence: TGTGCCATCAGCGACCTGGTTAGCACAGATACGCAGTATTTT.

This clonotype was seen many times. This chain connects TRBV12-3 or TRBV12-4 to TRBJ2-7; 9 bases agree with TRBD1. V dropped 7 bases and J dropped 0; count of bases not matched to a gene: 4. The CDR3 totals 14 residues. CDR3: CASTPGQGSYEQYF. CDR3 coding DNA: TGTGCCAGCACCCCGGGACAGGGCTCCTACGAGCAGTACTTC.

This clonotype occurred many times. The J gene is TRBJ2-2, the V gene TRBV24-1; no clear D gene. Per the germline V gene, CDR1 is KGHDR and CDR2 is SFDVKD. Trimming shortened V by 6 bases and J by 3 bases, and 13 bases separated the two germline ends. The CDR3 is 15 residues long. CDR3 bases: TGTGCCACCAGTACGCAGGATAAAGACACCGGGGAGCTGTTTTTT. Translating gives CATSTQDKDTGELFF.

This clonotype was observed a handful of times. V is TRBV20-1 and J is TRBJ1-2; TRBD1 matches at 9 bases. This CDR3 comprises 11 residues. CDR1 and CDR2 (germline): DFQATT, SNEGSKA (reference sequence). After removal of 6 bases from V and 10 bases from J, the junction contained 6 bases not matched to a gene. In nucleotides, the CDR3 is TGCAGTGCAGCCGGACAGGGGTACTACACCTTC. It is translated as CSAAGQGYYTF.

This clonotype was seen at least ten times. The CDR3 loop is CASSQVKGGLYEQYF. The CDR3 nucleotides read TGTGCCAGCAGCCAAGTCAAAGGGGGACTTTACGAGCAGTACTTC. The chain links TRBV3-1 to TRBJ2-7; possibly TRBD1 or TRBD2 for D (6 bases each). The V end lost 1 base, the J end lost 4 bases, and 14 bases lay between the germline ends. CDR3 length: 15 residues. Per the germline V gene, CDR1 is LGHDT and CDR2 is YNNKEL (reference sequence).

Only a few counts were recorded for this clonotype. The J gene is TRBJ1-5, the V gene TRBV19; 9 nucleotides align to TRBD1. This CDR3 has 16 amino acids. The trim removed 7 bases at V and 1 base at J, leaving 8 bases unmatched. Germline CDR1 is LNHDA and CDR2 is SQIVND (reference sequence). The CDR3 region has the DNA TGTGCCAGTACTACCACCGGGACAGGGAGCAATCAGCCCCAGCATTTT. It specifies CASTTTGTGSNQPQHF. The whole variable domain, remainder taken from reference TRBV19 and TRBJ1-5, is DGGITQSPKYLFRKEGQNVTLSCEQNLNHDAMYWYRQDPGQGLRLIYYSQIVNDFQKGDIAEGYSVSREKKESFPLTVTSAQKNPTAFYLCASTTTGTGSNQPQHFGDGTRLSIL.

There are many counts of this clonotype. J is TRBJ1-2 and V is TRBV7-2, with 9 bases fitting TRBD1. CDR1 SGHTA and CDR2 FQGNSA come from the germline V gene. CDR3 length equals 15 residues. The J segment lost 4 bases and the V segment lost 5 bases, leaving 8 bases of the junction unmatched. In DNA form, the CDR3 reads TGTGCCAGCAGCCTCACAGGGGGCGCTGGCTATGGCTACACCTTC. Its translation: CASSLTGGAGYGYTF.

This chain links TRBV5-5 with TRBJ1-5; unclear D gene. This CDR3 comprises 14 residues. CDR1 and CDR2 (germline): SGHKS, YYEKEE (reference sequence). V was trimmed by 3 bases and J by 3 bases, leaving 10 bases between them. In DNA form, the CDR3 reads TGTGCCAGCAGCTACGGACTGACCAATCAGCCCCAGCATTTT. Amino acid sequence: CASSYGLTNQPQHF.

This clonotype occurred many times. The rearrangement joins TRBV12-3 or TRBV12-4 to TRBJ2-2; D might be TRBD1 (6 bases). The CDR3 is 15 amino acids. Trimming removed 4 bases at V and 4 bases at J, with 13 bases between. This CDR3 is CASSSGTLGTGELFF. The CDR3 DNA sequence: TGTGCCAGCAGTTCCGGGACACTCGGCACCGGGGAGCTGTTTTTT.

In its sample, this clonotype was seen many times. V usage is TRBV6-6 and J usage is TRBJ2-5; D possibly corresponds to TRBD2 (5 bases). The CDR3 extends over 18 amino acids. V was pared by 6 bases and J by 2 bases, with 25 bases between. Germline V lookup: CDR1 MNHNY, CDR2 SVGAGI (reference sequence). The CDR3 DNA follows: TGTGCCAGCAGATTAACCCCCGGGGAATGGCCCCCACAAGAGACCCAGTACTTC. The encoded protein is CASRLTPGEWPPQETQYF.

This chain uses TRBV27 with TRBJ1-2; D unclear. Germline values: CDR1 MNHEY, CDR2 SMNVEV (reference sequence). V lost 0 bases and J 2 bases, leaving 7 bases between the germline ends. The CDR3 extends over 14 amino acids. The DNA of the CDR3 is TGTGCCAGCAGTTTATCGACGGGGAACTATGGCTACACCTTC. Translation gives CASSLSTGNYGYTF.

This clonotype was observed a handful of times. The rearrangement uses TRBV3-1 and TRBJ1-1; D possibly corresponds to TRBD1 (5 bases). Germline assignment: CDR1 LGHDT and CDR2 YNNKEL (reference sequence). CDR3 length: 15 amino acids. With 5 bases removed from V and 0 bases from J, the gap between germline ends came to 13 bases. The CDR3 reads CASSYYDRMNTEAFF. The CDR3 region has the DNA TGTGCCAGCAGCTATTACGACAGAATGAACACTGAAGCTTTCTTT.